The 14 T cell receptor beta chains reported below all come from one sample, sequenced in a study of blood T cell repertoires in COVID-19. The table came from immunoSEQ multiplex PCR; TCRdb's copy has only in-frame clones and leaves some out. Altogether around 190,000 clones are present, 75% to 85% being singletons, with the ten largest covering about a tenth. Input material: PBMCs or T cells enriched from blood (not recorded which). Receptors were obtained from a man aged 35 to 55 who had recovered from COVID-19.

The chain recombines TRBV4-2 with TRBJ1-2; D is perhaps TRBD1 (6 bases). This CDR3 region has 13 residues. Germline assignment: CDR1 LGHNA and CDR2 YNFKEQ. V lost 2 bases, J lost 8 bases, and 12 bases lay in between. The CDR3 DNA reads as TGTGCCAGCAGCCAACAGGGGTCGGGAGGCTACACCTTC. Protein sequence: CASSQQGSGGYTF.

This clone was seen more than once but under ten times. V gene TRBV7-9 combines with J gene TRBJ2-7, with D maybe TRBD2 (5 bases). The CDR3 loop spans 15 amino acids. CDR1 is SEHNR and CDR2 is FQNEAQ in the germline V gene (reference sequence). V was shortened by 0 bases and J by 2 bases, with 11 bases between the two germline ends. CDR3 nucleotide sequence: TGTGCCAGCAGCTTAGCCCCGACTACAACCTACGAGCAGTACTTC. It translates to CASSLAPTTTYEQYF.

V usage is TRBV2 and J usage is TRBJ1-4, with 7 bases identical to TRBD1. CDR3 length: 15 residues. With V trimmed by 5 bases and J by 6 bases, 9 bases remained unmatched. CDR1 is SNHLY and CDR2 is FYNNEI in the germline V gene. The chain's CDR3 is CASSRNRGRYEKLFF. The DNA of the CDR3 is TGTGCCAGCAGTAGAAACAGGGGCCGATATGAAAAACTGTTTTTT.

The chain carries TRBV3-1 (or the pseudogene TRBV3-2) and TRBJ2-3; 9 bases agree with TRBD2. The germline V gene has CDR1 LGHDT and CDR2 YNNKEL (reference sequence). After removal of 5 bases from V and 4 bases from J, the junction contained 13 bases not matched to a gene. This CDR3 is built from 17 residues. Written as DNA, the CDR3 is TGTGCCAGCAGCGTGGGGCGGGAGGGCCGGTTGGCAGATACGCAGTATTTT. Its protein product is CASSVGREGRLADTQYF.

The table lists this clone with a few counts. The J gene is TRBJ1-2, the V gene TRBV29-1, with a tentative D call TRBD1 (6 bases). The CDR3 extends over 14 amino acids. Germline V gene sequence: CDR1 SQVTM, CDR2 ANQGSEA. V gave up 8 bases and J gave up 6 bases, with 22 bases separating them. CDR3 nucleotide sequence: TGCAGCTCCTCTCGCACAGGGCAAGGTGATGGCTACACCTTC. Protein product: CSSSRTGQGDGYTF.

This sequence joins TRBV7-9 and TRBJ2-7, with 7 bases aligning to TRBD1. CDR1 is SEHNR and CDR2 is FQNEAQ in the germline V gene (reference sequence). CDR3 length: 14 residues. Trimming removed 2 bases from V and 3 bases from J; junction bases left unmatched: 4. Written as DNA, the CDR3 is TGTGCCAGCAGCTTAATACAGGGGAACTACGAGCAGTACTTC. Protein sequence: CASSLIQGNYEQYF.

The chain links TRBV4-1 to TRBJ2-1; possible D gene TRBD2, 7 bases. The germline gives CDR1 MGHRA, CDR2 YSYEKL. Between the trimmed V and J ends, which lost 3 bases and 8 bases, there was a span of 20 bases. The CDR3 is 16 residues long. The CDR3 DNA sequence: TGCGCCAGCAGCCAGACGGGGGGCCGTCCAGGGGATGAGCAGTTCTTC. Amino acid sequence: CASSQTGGRPGDEQFF.

Only one count was recorded for this clone. The V gene is TRBV27, the J gene TRBJ2-1, with D uncertain. CDR1 and CDR2 from the germline V gene are MNHEY and SMNVEV (reference sequence). The CDR3 has 18 amino acids. Trimming left V 3 bases short and J 5 bases short, with 23 bases between. The CDR3 DNA follows: TGTGCCAGCAGTTTTTTCCCACCGTCCCGTCACCTAGACAATGAGCAGTTCTTC. This codes for CASSFFPPSRHLDNEQFF.

This chain connects TRBV5-1 to TRBJ2-5; D might be TRBD2 (6 bases). Germline V lookup: CDR1 SGHRS, CDR2 YFSETQ. V lost 2 bases and J 4 bases, leaving 15 bases between the germline ends. The CDR3 is made up of 15 amino acids. The DNA for the CDR3 is TGCGCCAGCAGCTTCTCTGGGCGGGAACTAGAGACCCAGTACTTC. Protein sequence: CASSFSGRELETQYF.

This sequence joins TRBV3-1 (or the pseudogene TRBV3-2) and TRBJ1-1; D uncertain. Germline loops: CDR1 LGHDT, CDR2 YNNKEL (reference sequence). This CDR3 has 15 amino acids. Trimming removed 4 bases from V and 5 bases from J, with 17 bases in between. The CDR3 DNA is TGTGCCAGCAGCCGGAGCGGCCGACGGGAAACTGAAGCTTTCTTT. Translated, it gives CASSRSGRRETEAFF.

The chain couples TRBV28 to TRBJ2-7, with a possible D match to TRBD1 (5 bases). V shed 4 bases and J shed 0 bases, with 10 bases lying between them. This CDR3 comprises 14 residues. The germline gives CDR1 MDHEN, CDR2 SYDVKM. Here the CDR3 DNA reads TGTGCCAGCAGTTCCCCCAGGGTCTCCTACGAGCAGTACTTC. Residues: CASSSPRVSYEQYF. The full variable domain, rest sourced from reference TRBV28 and TRBJ2-7, is DVKVTQSSRYLVKRTGEKVFLECVQDMDHENMFWYRQDPGLGLRLIYFSYDVKMKEKGDIPEGYSVSREKKERFSLILESASTNQTSMYLCASSSPRVSYEQYFGPGTRLTVT.

V and J are TRBV5-1 and TRBJ1-4, with TRBD1 matching 7 bases. Looked up from germline, CDR1 is SGHRS and CDR2 is YFSETQ. The CDR3 contains 13 residues. The trim removed 8 bases at V and 5 bases at J, leaving 6 bases unmatched. This CDR3 is CASRGGQNEKLFF. The CDR3 bases are TGCGCCAGTCGGGGGGGACAGAATGAAAAACTGTTTTTT.

V usage is TRBV30 and J usage is TRBJ1-5, with D hard to call. Germline CDR1 is GTSNPN and CDR2 is SVGIG (reference sequence). Between the trimmed V and J ends, which lost 0 bases and 9 bases, there was a span of 15 bases. There are 14 residues in the CDR3. This CDR3 reads CAWSVPRPGWPQHF. The CDR3 DNA sequence: TGTGCCTGGAGTGTACCCCGCCCAGGATGGCCCCAGCATTTT.

The chain joins TRBV2 to TRBJ2-7; D perhaps matches TRBD2 (6 bases). CDR3 length: 13 residues. In germline, CDR1 is SNHLY, CDR2 FYNNEI. V lost 8 bases and J lost 2, with 13 bases in between. CDR3 sequence reads: CASSGVGAYEQYF. CDR3 DNA sequence: TGTGCCAGCTCGGGGGTCGGAGCCTACGAGCAGTACTTC.